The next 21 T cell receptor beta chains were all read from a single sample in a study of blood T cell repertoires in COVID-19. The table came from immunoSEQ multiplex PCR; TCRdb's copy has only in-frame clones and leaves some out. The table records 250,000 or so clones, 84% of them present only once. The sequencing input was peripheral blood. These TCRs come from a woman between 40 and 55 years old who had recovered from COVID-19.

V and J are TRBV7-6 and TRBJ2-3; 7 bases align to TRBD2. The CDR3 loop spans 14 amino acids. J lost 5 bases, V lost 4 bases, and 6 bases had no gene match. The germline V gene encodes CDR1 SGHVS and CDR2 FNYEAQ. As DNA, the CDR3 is TGTGCCAGCAGCTCCTCTGGGGGGGTAGATACGCAGTATTTT. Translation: CASSSSGGVDTQYF.

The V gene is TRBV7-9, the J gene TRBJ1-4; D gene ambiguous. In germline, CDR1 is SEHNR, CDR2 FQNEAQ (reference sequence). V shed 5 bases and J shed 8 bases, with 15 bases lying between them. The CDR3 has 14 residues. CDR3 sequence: CASSTSVLGEKLFF. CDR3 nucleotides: TGTGCCAGCAGCACCTCGGTTCTAGGCGAAAAACTGTTTTTT.

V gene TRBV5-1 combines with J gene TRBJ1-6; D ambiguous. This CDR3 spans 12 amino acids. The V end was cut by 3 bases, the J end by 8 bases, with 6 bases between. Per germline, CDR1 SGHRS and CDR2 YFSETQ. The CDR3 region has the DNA TGCGCCAGCAGCTATAGAGATTCACCCCTCCACTTT. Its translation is CASSYRDSPLHF.

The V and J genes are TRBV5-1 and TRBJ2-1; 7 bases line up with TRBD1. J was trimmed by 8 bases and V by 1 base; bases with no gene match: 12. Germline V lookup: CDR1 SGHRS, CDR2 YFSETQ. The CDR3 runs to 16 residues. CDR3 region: CASSLTDRVLLDEQFF. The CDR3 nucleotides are TGCGCCAGCAGCTTGACCGACAGGGTGCTACTGGATGAGCAGTTCTTC.

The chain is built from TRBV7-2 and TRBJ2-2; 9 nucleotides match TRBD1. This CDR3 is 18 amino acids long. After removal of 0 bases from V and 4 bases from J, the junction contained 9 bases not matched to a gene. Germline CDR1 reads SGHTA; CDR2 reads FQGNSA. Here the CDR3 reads CASSLAWRTGGFTGELFF. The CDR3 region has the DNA TGTGCCAGCAGCTTAGCGTGGAGAACAGGGGGCTTCACCGGGGAGCTGTTTTTT.

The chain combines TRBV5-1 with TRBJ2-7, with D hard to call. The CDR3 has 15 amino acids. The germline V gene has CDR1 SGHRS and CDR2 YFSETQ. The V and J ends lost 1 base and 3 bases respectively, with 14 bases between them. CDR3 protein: CASSLNPSNGYEQYF. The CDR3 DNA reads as TGCGCCAGCAGCTTGAACCCTTCCAACGGCTACGAGCAGTACTTC.

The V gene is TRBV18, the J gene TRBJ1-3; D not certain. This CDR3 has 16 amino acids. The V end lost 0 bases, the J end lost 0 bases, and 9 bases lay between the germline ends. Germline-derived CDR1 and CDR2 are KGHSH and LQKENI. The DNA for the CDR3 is TGTGCCAGCTCACCACCGGAGGTATACTCTGGAAACACCATATATTTT. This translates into CASSPPEVYSGNTIYF. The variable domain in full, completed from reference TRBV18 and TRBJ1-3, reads NAGVMQNPRHLVRRRGQEARLRCSPMKGHSHVYWYRQLPEEGLKFMVYLQKENIIDESGMPKERFSAEFPKEGPSILRIQQVVRGDSAAYFCASSPPEVYSGNTIYFGEGSWLTVV.

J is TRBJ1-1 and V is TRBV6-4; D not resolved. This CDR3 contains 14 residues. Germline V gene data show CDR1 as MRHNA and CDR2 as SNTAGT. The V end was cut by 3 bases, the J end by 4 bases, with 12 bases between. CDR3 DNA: TGTGCCAGCAGTGAAGAGGCCCGGGGCACTGAAGCTTTCTTT. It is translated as CASSEEARGTEAFF.

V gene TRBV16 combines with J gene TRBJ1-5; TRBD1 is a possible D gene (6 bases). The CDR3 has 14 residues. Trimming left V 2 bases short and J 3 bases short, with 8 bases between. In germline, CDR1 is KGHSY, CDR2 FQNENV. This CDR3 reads CASSQGDINQPQHF. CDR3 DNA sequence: TGTGCCAGCAGCCAAGGGGACATCAATCAGCCCCAGCATTTT.

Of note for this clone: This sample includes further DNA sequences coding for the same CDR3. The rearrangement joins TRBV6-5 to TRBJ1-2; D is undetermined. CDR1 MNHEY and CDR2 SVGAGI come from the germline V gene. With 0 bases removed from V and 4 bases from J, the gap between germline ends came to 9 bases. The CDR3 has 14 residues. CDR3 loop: CASSYSAGGYGYTF. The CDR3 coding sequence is TGTGCCAGCAGTTACTCCGCAGGAGGCTATGGCTACACCTTC.

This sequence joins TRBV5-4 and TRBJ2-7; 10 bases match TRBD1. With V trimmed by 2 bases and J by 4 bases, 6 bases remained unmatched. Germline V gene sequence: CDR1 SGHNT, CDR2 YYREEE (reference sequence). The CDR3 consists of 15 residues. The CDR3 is CASSLPGQGKYEQYF. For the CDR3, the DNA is TGTGCCAGCAGCTTACCGGGACAGGGGAAGTACGAGCAGTACTTC.

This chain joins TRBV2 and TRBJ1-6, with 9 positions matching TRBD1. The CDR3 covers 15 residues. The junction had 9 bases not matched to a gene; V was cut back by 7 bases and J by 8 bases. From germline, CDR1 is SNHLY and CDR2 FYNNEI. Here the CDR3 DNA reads TGTGCCAGCAATGTATACAGGGGGCGGGATTCACCCCTCCACTTT. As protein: CASNVYRGRDSPLHF. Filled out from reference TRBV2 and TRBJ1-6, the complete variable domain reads EPEVTQTPSHQVTQMGQEVILRCVPISNHLYFYWYRQILGQKVEFLVSFYNNEISEKSEIFDDQFSVERPDGSNFTLKIRSTKLEDSAMYFCASNVYRGRDSPLHFGNGTRLTVT.

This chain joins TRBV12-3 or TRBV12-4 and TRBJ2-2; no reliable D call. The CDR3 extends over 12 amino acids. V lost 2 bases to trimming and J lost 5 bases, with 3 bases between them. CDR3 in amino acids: CASSLQTGELFF. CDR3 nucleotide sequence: TGTGCCAGCAGTTTACAGACCGGGGAGCTGTTTTTT.

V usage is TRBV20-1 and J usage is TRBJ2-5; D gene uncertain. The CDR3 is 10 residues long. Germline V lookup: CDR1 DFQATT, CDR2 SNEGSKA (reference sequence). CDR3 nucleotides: TGCAGGACGGGTGGAGAGACCCAGTACTTC. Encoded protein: CRTGGETQYF.

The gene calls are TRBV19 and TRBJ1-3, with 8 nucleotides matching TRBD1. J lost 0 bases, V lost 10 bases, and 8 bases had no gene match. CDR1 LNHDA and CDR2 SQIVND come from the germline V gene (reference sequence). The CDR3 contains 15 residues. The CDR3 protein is CATEPGQVSGNTIYF. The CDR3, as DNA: TGTGCCACCGAGCCGGGACAGGTCTCTGGAAACACCATATATTTT.

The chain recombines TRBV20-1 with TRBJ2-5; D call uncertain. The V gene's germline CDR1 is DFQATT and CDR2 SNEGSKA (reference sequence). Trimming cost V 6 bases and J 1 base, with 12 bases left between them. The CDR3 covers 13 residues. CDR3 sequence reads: CSASLGSQETQYF. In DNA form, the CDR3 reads TGCAGTGCGAGTCTAGGCTCCCAAGAGACCCAGTACTTC.

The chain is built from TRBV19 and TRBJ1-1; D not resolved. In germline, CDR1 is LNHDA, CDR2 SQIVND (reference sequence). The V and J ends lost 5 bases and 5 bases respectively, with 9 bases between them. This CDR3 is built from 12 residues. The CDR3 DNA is TGTGCCAGTAGTCCAGATTGGACTGAAGCTTTCTTT. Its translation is CASSPDWTEAFF.

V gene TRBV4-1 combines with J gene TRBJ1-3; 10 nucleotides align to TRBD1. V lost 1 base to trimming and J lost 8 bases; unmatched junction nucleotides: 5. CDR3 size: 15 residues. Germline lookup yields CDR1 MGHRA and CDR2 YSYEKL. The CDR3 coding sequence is TGCGCCAGCAGCCAAGGGGACAGGGGCTTTGACACCATATATTTT. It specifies CASSQGDRGFDTIYF.

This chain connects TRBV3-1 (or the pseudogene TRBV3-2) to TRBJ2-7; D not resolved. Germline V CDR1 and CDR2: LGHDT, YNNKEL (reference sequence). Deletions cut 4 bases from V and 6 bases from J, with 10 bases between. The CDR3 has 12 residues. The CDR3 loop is CASSRHDPEQYF. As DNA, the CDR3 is TGTGCCAGCAGCCGACACGACCCCGAGCAGTACTTC.

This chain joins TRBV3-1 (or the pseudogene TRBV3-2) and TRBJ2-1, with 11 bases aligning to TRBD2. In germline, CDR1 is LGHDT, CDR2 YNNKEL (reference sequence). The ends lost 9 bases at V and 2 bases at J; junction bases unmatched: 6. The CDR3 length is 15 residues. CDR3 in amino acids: CASLAGGNTYNEQFF. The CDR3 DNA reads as TGTGCCAGTCTAGCGGGGGGCAATACCTACAATGAGCAGTTCTTC.

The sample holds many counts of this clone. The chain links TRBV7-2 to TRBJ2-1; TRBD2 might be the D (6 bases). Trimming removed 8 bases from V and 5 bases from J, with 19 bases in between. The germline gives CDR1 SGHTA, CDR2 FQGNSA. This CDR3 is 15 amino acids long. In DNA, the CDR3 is TGTGCCAGCCGAGAAGCATACGGAGGGGACAATGAGCAGTTCTTC. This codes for CASREAYGGDNEQFF.